Presented here are 30 T cell receptor beta chains from one specimen sequenced in a study of T cells in localized non-small cell lung cancer. The table came from immunoSEQ multiplex PCR; TCRdb's copy has only in-frame clones and leaves some out. The data show thousands of clones, with about 20% seen just once and 15% to 20% held by the top ten. This sample comprised lung tumor tissue, obtained before any cancer treatment. All receptors come from a man aged 40 to 70 with stage II lung adenocarcinoma.

This clone was picked up a small number of times. The gene calls are TRBV14 and TRBJ2-1, with TRBD2 matching 7 bases. The CDR3 sequence is 17 residues long. After removal of 1 base from V and 2 bases from J, the junction contained 8 bases not matched to a gene. Germline V gene sequence: CDR1 SGHDN, CDR2 FVKESK. The CDR3 reads CASSQVGRAAPYNEQFF. As DNA, the CDR3 is TGTGCCAGCAGCCAAGTTGGGAGGGCCGCACCCTACAATGAGCAGTTCTTC.

The chain uses TRBV6-8 and TRBJ2-1; 8 bases map to TRBD2. CDR1 MNHGY and CDR2 SAAAGT come from the germline V gene. Unmatched junction bases numbered 17, after V lost 2 bases and J lost 8 bases. CDR3 size: 18 residues. This CDR3 reads CASSYPQGIREGLHEQFF. The CDR3, as DNA: TGTGCCAGCAGTTACCCCCAAGGAATACGGGAGGGCCTTCATGAGCAGTTCTTC.

This clone was seen a few times. The chain joins TRBV6-8 to TRBJ2-7; 8 bases are a match to TRBD1. The CDR3 extends over 14 amino acids. V dropped 7 bases and J dropped 4; count of bases not matched to a gene: 9. The germline CDR1 and CDR2 sequences are MNHGY and SAAAGT. CDR3 in DNA: TGTGCCAGCAAATCGGACAGGGCTGCTTACGAGCAGTACTTC. Amino acids: CASKSDRAAYEQYF.

This clone has just a few counts. V usage is TRBV18 and J usage is TRBJ1-2; TRBD1 might be the D (5 bases). The CDR3 runs 12 residues. V lost 3 bases, J lost 7 bases, and 9 bases lay in between. Germline CDR1 reads KGHSH; CDR2 reads LQKENI. The CDR3 protein is CASSPGGFGYTF. CDR3 nucleotides: TGTGCCAGCTCACCGGGGGGTTTTGGCTACACCTTC.

The chain recombines TRBV18 with TRBJ2-3; D possibly corresponds to TRBD1 (5 bases). V was pared by 1 base and J by 3 bases, with 5 bases between. The CDR3 has 13 amino acids. Per germline, CDR1 KGHSH and CDR2 LQKENI. Written as DNA, the CDR3 is TGTGCCAGCTCACCACAGGGGACAGATACGCAGTATTTT. Amino acid sequence: CASSPQGTDTQYF. Drawing the rest from reference TRBV18 and TRBJ2-3, the complete variable domain is NAGVMQNPRHLVRRRGQEARLRCSPMKGHSHVYWYRQLPEEGLKFMVYLQKENIIDESGMPKERFSAEFPKEGPSILRIQQVVRGDSAAYFCASSPQGTDTQYFGPGTRLTVL.

The genes are TRBV30 and TRBJ1-3, with 9 bases fitting TRBD1. This CDR3 is 17 amino acids long. CDR1 and CDR2 (germline): GTSNPN, SVGIG (reference sequence). V shed 2 bases, J shed 1 base, and the junction held 9 bases outside the gene matches. The CDR3 DNA reads as TGTGCCTGGAGTTCCGTCGGGACAGGGTATTCTGGAAACACCATATATTTT. It encodes CAWSSVGTGYSGNTIYF.

This chain links TRBV7-1 with TRBJ2-4; D is possibly TRBD1 (5 bases). TRBV7-1 is marked as an open reading frame, function uncertain. V was clipped by 4 bases and J by 7 bases, with 11 bases between them. The CDR3 is made up of 13 amino acids. The CDR3 spells CASSLDRQNIQYF. The CDR3 DNA follows: TGTGCCAGCAGCTTAGACAGACAGAACATTCAGTACTTC.

The chain recombines TRBV15 with TRBJ2-5, with 7 bases lining up with TRBD1. This CDR3 contains 17 residues. Germline assignment: CDR1 LNHNV and CDR2 YYDKDF (reference sequence). Losses at the gene ends were 1 base for V and 4 bases for J; bases not matched to a gene: 12. This CDR3 reads CATSRGGKGGVPETQYF. Written as DNA, the CDR3 is TGTGCCACCAGCAGAGGGGGGAAAGGGGGCGTCCCAGAGACCCAGTACTTC.

The chain employs TRBV29-1 and TRBJ2-2, with TRBD1 matching over 11 bases. Germline V gene sequence: CDR1 SQVTM, CDR2 ANQGSEA. The ends lost 1 base at V and 5 bases at J; junction bases unmatched: 6. The CDR3 is made up of 16 amino acids. Written as DNA, the CDR3 is TGCAGCGTTGAAGGGACAGGGGGCGGTACGACCGGGGAGCTGTTTTTT. Its translation: CSVEGTGGGTTGELFF.

The chain couples TRBV11-3 to TRBJ2-1; 10 bases match TRBD2. The ends lost 5 bases at V and 3 bases at J; junction bases unmatched: 7. Germline loops: CDR1 SGHNT, CDR2 YENEEA. The CDR3 is made up of 16 amino acids. Here the CDR3 reads CASSVLAGGNYNEQFF. DNA of the CDR3: TGTGCCAGCAGCGTCTTAGCGGGAGGCAACTACAATGAGCAGTTCTTC.

The chain uses TRBV11-3 and TRBJ2-2; 8 nucleotides align to TRBD1. Trimming at V came to 8 bases and at J to 6 bases, leaving 14 bases not matched to a gene. CDR1 and CDR2 from the germline V gene are SGHNT and YENEEA. The CDR3 runs to 16 residues. The CDR3 region is CASSQFQSGGSGELFF. CDR3 sequence (DNA): TGTGCCAGCTCTCAGTTTCAGTCAGGGGGCTCCGGGGAGCTGTTTTTT.

The chain couples TRBV6-8 to TRBJ2-3; 12 nucleotides match TRBD1. Germline V gene sequence: CDR1 MNHGY, CDR2 SAAAGT. Trimming cost V 7 bases and J 3 bases; bases outside gene matches: 8. The length of the CDR3 is 16 residues. CDR3 protein: CASIQGTGGSTDTQYF. The DNA of the CDR3 is TGTGCCAGCATACAGGGGACAGGGGGCTCTACAGATACGCAGTATTTT.

By share of the sample, this clone is medium-sized. This chain uses TRBV11-3 with TRBJ1-4; D is uncertain. This CDR3 comprises 15 residues. V dropped 4 bases and J dropped 4 bases, with 13 bases sitting between them. The germline gives CDR1 SGHNT, CDR2 YENEEA. CDR3 protein: CASSSYAGYNEKLFF. CDR3 bases: TGTGCCAGCAGCTCCTACGCGGGTTATAATGAAAAACTGTTTTTT.

This CDR3 reads CASSTSGEGNQPQHF. In DNA, the CDR3 is TGTGCCAGCAGCACGTCGGGGGAAGGCAATCAGCCCCAGCATTTT. The chain joins TRBV28 to TRBJ1-5; TRBD1 is a possible D gene (5 bases). V lost 6 bases, J lost 2 bases, and 14 bases lay in between. CDR1 is MDHEN and CDR2 is SYDVKM in the germline V gene. The CDR3 covers 15 residues. Based on the CDR3 plus reference TRBV28 and TRBJ1-5, the full variable domain is DVKVTQSSRYLVKRTGEKVFLECVQDMDHENMFWYRQDPGLGLRLIYFSYDVKMKEKGDIPEGYSVSREKKERFSLILESASTNQTSMYLCASSTSGEGNQPQHFGDGTRLSIL.

The rearrangement joins TRBV19 to TRBJ2-3; D is possibly TRBD1 (5 bases). The V end was cut by 6 bases, the J end by 6 bases, with 19 bases between. Germline assignment: CDR1 LNHDA and CDR2 SQIVND (reference sequence). The CDR3 loop spans 15 amino acids. CDR3 in amino acids: CASRRGEVHRDTQYF. The DNA for the CDR3 is TGTGCCAGTAGAAGGGGCGAGGTCCACAGGGATACGCAGTATTTT.

This clone was counted between two and nine times. The chain employs TRBV19 and TRBJ1-1, with no clear D. Germline CDR1 is LNHDA and CDR2 is SQIVND (reference sequence). The V end lost 4 bases, the J end lost 4 bases, and 10 bases lay between the germline ends. This CDR3 spans 13 amino acids. The CDR3 loop reads CASSRAQRTEAFF. In DNA, the CDR3 is TGTGCCAGTAGTAGGGCCCAGCGCACTGAAGCTTTCTTT.

This clone was counted only a few times. The gene calls are TRBV29-1 and TRBJ1-1, with D perhaps matching TRBD1 (5 bases). CDR3 length: 15 residues. Germline V gene data show CDR1 as SQVTM and CDR2 as ANQGSEA. Trimming took off 4 bases at V and 0 bases at J, with 15 bases between the two ends. The CDR3 DNA reads TGCAGCGTTGCCCCACCGGGGGGAGTGAACACTGAAGCTTTCTTT. Translating it yields CSVAPPGGVNTEAFF.

By frequency in the sample, this clone is medium-sized (0.01 to 0.1%). V usage is TRBV6-8 and J usage is TRBJ1-5, with no clear D. Germline CDR1 reads MNHGY; CDR2 reads SAAAGT. The CDR3 contains 15 residues. Trimming left V 8 bases short and J 0 bases short, with 14 bases between. The CDR3 loop reads CASSWVRDSNQPQHF. CDR3 in DNA: TGTGCCAGCTCTTGGGTCCGGGATAGCAATCAGCCCCAGCATTTT.

This clone was seen a handful of times. The CDR3 DNA follows: TGTGCCAGCAGTGCGCCCTACAATGAGCAGTTCTTC. Amino acids: CASSAPYNEQFF. This chain uses TRBV6-8 with TRBJ2-1; D uncertain. Germline V gives CDR1 MNHGY, CDR2 SAAAGT. This CDR3 has 12 amino acids. Trimming shortened V by 5 bases and J by 2 bases, and 4 bases separated the two germline ends.

This clone was counted only a few times. The chain is built from TRBV30 and TRBJ1-1, with D perhaps matching TRBD1 (5 bases). Trimming left V 4 bases short and J 3 bases short, with 18 bases between. This CDR3 spans 15 amino acids. Germline V lookup: CDR1 GTSNPN, CDR2 SVGIG (reference sequence). The CDR3 bases are TGTGCCTGGATGGCGGGGACCTCGATGGACACTGAAGCTTTCTTT. As protein: CAWMAGTSMDTEAFF.

V usage is TRBV30 and J usage is TRBJ1-5, with 8 bases that match TRBD1. Trimming at V came to 0 bases and at J to 10 bases, leaving 8 bases not matched to a gene. The CDR3 extends over 14 amino acids. Germline V gene data show CDR1 as GTSNPN and CDR2 as SVGIG (reference sequence). The CDR3: CAWSVQGGEGPQHF. DNA for the CDR3: TGTGCCTGGAGTGTACAGGGGGGAGAGGGACCCCAGCATTTT.

The V and J genes are TRBV6-8 and TRBJ2-7, with D possibly TRBD2 on 6 matching bases. From germline, CDR1 is MNHGY and CDR2 SAAAGT. V was clipped by 4 bases and J by 2 bases, with 12 bases between them. There are 14 residues in the CDR3. As DNA, the CDR3 is TGTGCCAGCAGTTCCGGGACTGGGACCTACGAGCAGTACTTC. Amino acids: CASSSGTGTYEQYF.

This rearrangement joins TRBV19 to TRBJ2-5, with 7 bases that match TRBD2. Per germline, CDR1 LNHDA and CDR2 SQIVND (reference sequence). Trimming removed 3 bases from V and 5 bases from J; junction bases left unmatched: 6. The CDR3 is made up of 14 amino acids. The DNA for the CDR3 is TGTGCCAGTAGTATCGGGGGGAGTGGCGAGACCCAGTACTTC. Its protein product is CASSIGGSGETQYF.

This chain uses TRBV9 with TRBJ1-6, with D possibly being TRBD1 (5 bases). The CDR3 consists of 15 residues. Deletions cut 4 bases from V and 6 bases from J, with 14 bases between. The germline V gene has CDR1 SGDLS and CDR2 YYNGEE. CDR3 nucleotide sequence: TGTGCCAGCAGCTCTCAGGGTGGGGTTAATTCACCCCTCCACTTT. Translation gives CASSSQGGVNSPLHF.

This clone was observed a few times. The CDR3 DNA sequence: TGTGCCAGCAGCTTTACCGCAGGGGGCGTCTTCGGGTACGAGCAGTACTTC. Its protein product is CASSFTAGGVFGYEQYF. This chain links TRBV11-3 with TRBJ2-7; 8 bases fit TRBD1. This CDR3 contains 17 residues. Per germline, CDR1 SGHNT and CDR2 YENEEA. V gave up 3 bases and J gave up 4 bases; unmatched junction bases: 14. The whole variable domain, remainder taken from reference TRBV11-3 and TRBJ2-7, is EAGVVQSPRYKIIEKKQPVAFWCNPISGHNTLYWYLQNLGQGPELLIRYENEEAVDDSQLPKDRFSAERLKGVDSTLKIQPAELGDSAVYLCASSFTAGGVFGYEQYFGPGTRLTVT.

V is TRBV30 and J is TRBJ2-1, with 9 nucleotides matching TRBD2. J gave up 8 bases and V 4 bases, and 12 bases lay outside the gene matches. This CDR3 region has 15 residues. The germline V gene encodes CDR1 GTSNPN and CDR2 SVGIG (reference sequence). The CDR3: CAWILASGVKDEQFF. CDR3 nucleotide sequence: TGTGCCTGGATCCTTGCTAGCGGGGTTAAAGATGAGCAGTTCTTC.

This clone appeared a few times. V is TRBV6-8 and J is TRBJ2-3; D is uncertain. Germline V gene data show CDR1 as MNHGY and CDR2 as SAAAGT. V gave up 5 bases and J gave up 0 bases, with 3 bases separating them. This CDR3 is built from 12 residues. The CDR3 loop reads CASSQSTDTQYF. For the CDR3, the DNA is TGTGCCAGCAGTCAGAGCACAGATACGCAGTATTTT.

By frequency in the sample, this clone is medium-sized. The chain uses TRBV11-3 and TRBJ2-3, with TRBD1 as a possible D gene (5 bases). Trimming stripped 5 bases from V and 9 bases from J, with 18 bases between. The CDR3 is 14 amino acids. In germline, CDR1 is SGHNT, CDR2 YENEEA. This chain's CDR3 is CASSAIPTAGTQYF. In nucleotides, the CDR3 is TGTGCCAGCAGCGCCATCCCGACAGCCGGAACGCAGTATTTT.

This rearrangement joins TRBV18 to TRBJ1-5; D is ambiguous. The CDR3 extends over 15 amino acids. The V gene's germline CDR1 is KGHSH and CDR2 LQKENI. V was trimmed by 1 base and J by 3 bases, leaving 10 bases between them. CDR3 DNA: TGTGCCAGCTCACCACAGGCTGCCGACAATCAGCCCCAGCATTTT. This sequence encodes CASSPQAADNQPQHF.

V is TRBV30 and J is TRBJ1-4; D is undetermined. V was shortened by 1 base and J by 10 bases, with 7 bases between the two germline ends. The CDR3 runs 11 residues. Germline-derived CDR1 and CDR2 are GTSNPN and SVGIG (reference sequence). The CDR3 bases are TGTGCCTGGAGTGCAGGAGGAAAACTGTTTTTT. Translated: CAWSAGGKLFF.